The 12 T cell receptor beta chains below all came from one sample that was sequenced in a study of beta chain features in type 1 diabetes. Points from the study as a whole: Type 1 diabetes patients showed a moderate but significant shortening of TCRB CDR3s in all four CD4+ subsets.

Which antigens these TCRs recognize remains unknown. What was sequenced were expressed TCRB transcripts, since all of the isolated RNA had been reverse transcribed. TCRdb's copy holds only in-frame clones and misses some; the assay was immunoSEQ multiplex PCR. The data contain some 700,000 clones, 10% to 15% of them singletons. The sample comprised naive CD4+ T cells from blood. These TCRs come from a young man with type 1 diabetes.

The V and J genes are TRBV9 and TRBJ2-3, with D hard to call. The germline V gene has CDR1 SGDLS and CDR2 YYNGEE. V was cut by 0 bases and J by 2 bases, with 7 bases left in between. CDR3 length: 14 amino acids. CDR3 nucleotides: TGTGCCAGCAGCGTAGTGCATAACACAGATACGCAGTATTTT. It yields the protein CASSVVHNTDTQYF.

The chain joins TRBV15 to TRBJ2-7; 7 nucleotides agree with TRBD1. The germline gives CDR1 LNHNV, CDR2 YYDKDF (reference sequence). V was clipped by 0 bases and J by 1 base; unmatched bases: 6. This CDR3 spans 16 amino acids. CDR3 amino acids: CATSRDQTGASYEQYF. CDR3 nucleotide sequence: TGTGCCACCAGCAGAGATCAAACAGGGGCGTCCTACGAGCAGTACTTC.

This clone has just a few counts. This chain connects TRBV5-1 to TRBJ1-4; D is perhaps TRBD1 (5 bases). CDR1 is SGHRS and CDR2 is YFSETQ in the germline V gene. Trimming removed 0 bases from V and 8 bases from J, with 14 bases in between. This CDR3 is 15 amino acids long. The CDR3 here is CASSLGHAGTEKLFF. The CDR3 DNA reads as TGCGCCAGCAGCTTGGGTCACGCCGGGACCGAAAAACTGTTTTTT.

This clone was seen only a few times. The chain carries TRBV10-3 and TRBJ2-1; D may be TRBD2 (6 bases). Germline-derived CDR1 and CDR2 are ENHRY and SYGVKD. This CDR3 comprises 14 residues. V lost 4 bases and J 5 bases, leaving 12 bases between the germline ends. DNA of the CDR3: TGTGCCATCAGTGCGTCTAGCGCAAACAATGAGCAGTTCTTC. Translated: CAISASSANNEQFF.

This clone came up a few times. The CDR3 DNA reads as TGTGCCAGCAGCTTAGACCTGTTTGGCACTGAAGCTTTCTTT. It encodes CASSLDLFGTEAFF. This chain links TRBV7-9 with TRBJ1-1; D unresolved. From germline, CDR1 is SEHNR and CDR2 FQNEAQ (reference sequence). This CDR3 is built from 14 residues. V lost 1 base, J lost 4 bases, and 10 bases lay in between.

The chain recombines TRBV28 with TRBJ1-5; TRBD1 matches 8 bases. The germline CDR1 and CDR2 sequences are MDHEN and SYDVKM. The CDR3 spans 16 residues. Germline trimming cut 5 bases from V and 2 bases from J; bases unmatched to any gene: 8. The chain's CDR3 is CASSRSRGLGNQPQHF. As DNA, the CDR3 is TGTGCCAGCAGTCGGTCCAGGGGGCTGGGCAATCAGCCCCAGCATTTT. Full variable domain (remainder filled in from reference TRBV28 and TRBJ1-5): DVKVTQSSRYLVKRTGEKVFLECVQDMDHENMFWYRQDPGLGLRLIYFSYDVKMKEKGDIPEGYSVSREKKERFSLILESASTNQTSMYLCASSRSRGLGNQPQHFGDGTRLSIL.

The rearrangement joins TRBV7-9 to TRBJ1-1; D possibly corresponds to TRBD1 (6 bases). In germline, CDR1 is SEHNR, CDR2 FQNEAQ (reference sequence). The ends were cut back, 5 bases at V and 3 bases at J, with 16 bases in the middle. This CDR3 has 15 residues. The chain's CDR3 is CASSHPRGAYTEAFF. In nucleotides, the CDR3 is TGTGCCAGCAGCCATCCCAGGGGAGCTTACACTGAAGCTTTCTTT.

This chain joins TRBV15 and TRBJ2-1; the D gene is possibly TRBD2 (7 bases). V gave up 0 bases and J gave up 8 bases, with 20 bases separating them. This CDR3 is 17 amino acids long. Germline V CDR1 and CDR2: LNHNV, YYDKDF (reference sequence). The CDR3: CATSRDRMGGAFDEQFF. DNA for the CDR3: TGTGCCACCAGCAGAGATCGTATGGGGGGGGCATTCGATGAGCAGTTCTTC. Using reference TRBV15 and TRBJ2-1 for the parts outside the CDR3, the full variable domain is DAMVIQNPRYQVTQFGKPVTLSCSQTLNHNVMYWYQQKSSQAPKLLFHYYDKDFNNEADTPDNFQSRRPNTSFCFLDIRSPGLGDTAMYLCATSRDRMGGAFDEQFFGPGTRLTVL.

This rearrangement joins TRBV10-1 to TRBJ1-5; perhaps TRBD1 as D (6 bases). V shed 0 bases and J shed 7 bases, with 16 bases lying between them. Germline assignment: CDR1 WNHNN and CDR2 SYGVQD (reference sequence). This CDR3 has 16 residues. The DNA for the CDR3 is TGCGCCAGCAGTGAGTCGGTGGGGGGGCCCGGGCAGCCCCAGCATTTT. This gives the protein CASSESVGGPGQPQHF.

This chain uses TRBV27 with TRBJ1-1; D is possibly TRBD1 (5 bases). CDR1 and CDR2 (germline): MNHEY, SMNVEV (reference sequence). Trimming removed 6 bases at V and 7 bases at J, with 15 bases between. CDR3 length equals 13 residues. The CDR3, as DNA: TGTGCCAGCAGATCTATATGGGGACTTGAAGCTTTCTTT. Translation gives CASRSIWGLEAFF.

This rearrangement joins TRBV29-1 to TRBJ2-3; D gene unclear. CDR1 and CDR2 (germline): SQVTM, ANQGSEA. There are 15 residues in the CDR3. Trimming pared 6 bases from V and 1 base from J, leaving 17 bases between. The CDR3 loop reads CSVLFANRGTDTQYF. CDR3 nucleotides: TGCAGCGTCCTCTTCGCGAACCGGGGCACAGATACGCAGTATTTT.

The V gene is TRBV10-2, the J gene TRBJ1-2; 7 positions match TRBD1. V was pared by 6 bases and J by 1 base, with 5 bases of the junction left unmatched. The CDR3 contains 14 residues. In germline, CDR1 is WSHSY, CDR2 SAAADI. The CDR3 is CASRGQNVNYGYTF. The CDR3 nucleotides read TGCGCCAGCAGGGGACAGAATGTTAACTATGGCTACACCTTC.